Following are 28 T cell receptor beta chains from one sample sequenced in a study of T cells in Graves' hyperthyroidism and ophthalmopathy. Amplification of TCR beta CDR3 regions used RNA as the template. HTBI primers were used for first-round RT-PCR of the TCR CDR3. TCRdb used MiXCR to reprocess the multiplex PCR reads, holding one entry per CDR3 protein. The table records roughly 600,000 distinct CDR3 sequences, 14% of them present only once. Sequencing was carried out using blood. All receptors come from a woman aged 45-65 years with Graves' ophthalmopathy.

This clonotype was counted many times. Here the CDR3 DNA reads TGTGCCAGCAGCGATGCAGGGGGCGAGCAGTTCTTC. Translation gives CASSDAGGEQFF. J is TRBJ2-1 and V is TRBV6-2 or TRBV6-3, with 8 bases lining up with TRBD1. The CDR3 consists of 12 residues. With V trimmed by 6 bases and J by 10 bases, 5 bases remained unmatched. In germline, CDR1 is MNHEY, CDR2 SVGEGT.

This clonotype has only a few counts. This chain joins TRBV14 and TRBJ2-1, with unresolved D. The ends were cut back, 4 bases at V and 7 bases at J, with 17 bases in the middle. This CDR3 is built from 15 residues. CDR1 and CDR2 from the germline V gene are SGHDN and FVKESK. CDR3 loop: CASSRWVGPENEQFF. The CDR3 DNA sequence: TGTGCCAGCAGCCGTTGGGTGGGCCCCGAGAATGAGCAGTTCTTC.

This clonotype has at least ten counts. This chain joins TRBV11-3 and TRBJ1-1; D unclear. The CDR3 is made up of 14 amino acids. Trimming pared 1 base from V and 1 base from J, leaving 7 bases between. Germline CDR1 reads SGHNT; CDR2 reads YENEEA. The DNA for the CDR3 is TGTGCCAGCAGCTTAGTTTTGGGGAACACTGAAGCTTTCTTT. This translates into CASSLVLGNTEAFF.

V and J are TRBV19 and TRBJ2-4; D might be TRBD1 or TRBD2, each matching 5 bases. Germline V gene sequence: CDR1 LNHDA, CDR2 SQIVND (reference sequence). Trimming stripped 9 bases from V and 8 bases from J, with 23 bases between. The CDR3 consists of 15 residues. The CDR3: CASNRDGSVGDIQYF. Here the CDR3 DNA reads TGTGCCAGCAATCGGGACGGATCCGTTGGTGACATTCAGTACTTC.

As concerns this clonotype: A read error may explain this, as a much larger clone is one base away. The rearrangement joins TRBV29-1 to TRBJ2-7, with 11 positions matching TRBD2. The CDR3 has 16 residues. The junction had 10 bases not matched to a gene; V was cut back by 6 bases and J by 0 bases. Germline CDR1 is SQVTM and CDR2 is ANQGSEA. The CDR3 DNA reads TGCAGCGTCCGGACTAGCGGGTCCCCTTGCTCCTACGAGCAGTACTTC. This gives the protein CSVRTSGSPCSYEQYF.

In its sample, this clonotype was seen many times. The rearrangement joins TRBV28 to TRBJ2-7; 7 nucleotides agree with TRBD1. Germline V gene data show CDR1 as MDHEN and CDR2 as SYDVKM. The CDR3 extends over 13 amino acids. With V trimmed by 7 bases and J by 5 bases, 8 bases remained unmatched. The CDR3 nucleotides read TGTGCCAGCAAGGGGGCAGGGGTCCACGAGCAGTACTTC. Its protein product is CASKGAGVHEQYF.

This clonotype was seen many times. The chain couples TRBV6-1 to TRBJ1-1; 8 bases match TRBD1. Germline assignment: CDR1 MNHNS and CDR2 SASEGT. The CDR3 has 15 residues. The trim removed 6 bases at V and 1 base at J, leaving 7 bases unmatched. CDR3 in DNA: TGTGCCAGCAGCGACGGGACAGGATGGAACACTGAAGCTTTCTTT. Protein: CASSDGTGWNTEAFF.

Ten or more counts support this clonotype. The rearrangement uses TRBV18 and TRBJ2-7; 8 bases line up with TRBD1. CDR3 length: 13 residues. V shed 3 bases and J 5 bases; nucleotides not matched to a gene: 3. CDR1 is KGHSH, CDR2 LQKENI, per germline. This CDR3 reads CASSPPGGDEQYF. The CDR3 DNA follows: TGTGCCAGCTCACCGCCAGGGGGCGACGAGCAGTACTTC.

This rearrangement joins TRBV3-1 to TRBJ2-2; TRBD1 might be the D (6 bases). Germline-derived CDR1 and CDR2 are LGHDT and YNNKEL (reference sequence). CDR3 length equals 14 residues. Trimming left V 4 bases short and J 3 bases short, with 9 bases between. The DNA of the CDR3 is TGTGCCAGCAGCCCCGCAGGGGACACCGGGGAGCTGTTTTTT. Translation gives CASSPAGDTGELFF.

This clonotype came up many times. The genes are TRBV10-3 and TRBJ2-1; the D gene is possibly TRBD2 (5 bases). V was clipped by 5 bases and J by 0 bases, with 14 bases between them. The germline V gene has CDR1 ENHRY and CDR2 SYGVKD. The CDR3 covers 16 residues. DNA of the CDR3: TGTGCCATCAGTCCCGGACTGAAAACCTCCTACAATGAGCAGTTCTTC. This translates into CAISPGLKTSYNEQFF.

Ten or more counts support this clonotype. The genes are TRBV11-2 and TRBJ2-7, with a weak D call TRBD1 (6 bases). CDR3 size: 13 residues. Trimming left V 4 bases short and J 2 bases short, with 9 bases between. Germline V lookup: CDR1 SGHAT, CDR2 FQNNGV. DNA of the CDR3: TGTGCCAGCAGCTACGGGACAACCTACGAGCAGTACTTC. Translating gives CASSYGTTYEQYF. The full variable domain, rest sourced from reference TRBV11-2 and TRBJ2-7, is EAGVAQSPRYKIIEKRQSVAFWCNPISGHATLYWYQQILGQGPKLLIQFQNNGVVDDSQLPKDRFSAERLKGVDSTLKIQPAKLEDSAVYLCASSYGTTYEQYFGPGTRLTVT.

At least ten counts were recorded for this clonotype. This chain uses TRBV29-1 with TRBJ2-1; perhaps TRBD2 as D (6 bases). The germline CDR1 and CDR2 sequences are SQVTM and ANQGSEA. This CDR3 region has 15 residues. The V and J ends lost 8 bases and 7 bases respectively, with 24 bases between them. CDR3 in amino acids: CSFHGGERVGNEQFF. CDR3 DNA sequence: TGCAGCTTCCACGGAGGGGAGAGGGTCGGAAATGAGCAGTTCTTC.

The chain combines TRBV19 with TRBJ2-1; TRBD2 aligns across 7 bases. The CDR3 length is 16 residues. CDR1 and CDR2 from the germline V gene are LNHDA and SQIVND (reference sequence). The V and J ends lost 5 bases and 7 bases, in that order; junction bases with no gene match: 14. CDR3 DNA sequence: TGTGCCAGTAGTGTACTTGGGGAGGGCCGTAAAAATGAGCAGTTCTTC. Its protein product is CASSVLGEGRKNEQFF.

The chain links TRBV5-1 to TRBJ2-5, with 8 bases that match TRBD2. Trimming took 0 bases from V and 5 from J; bases not matched to a gene: 12. The CDR3 extends over 17 amino acids. The germline V gene encodes CDR1 SGHRS and CDR2 YFSETQ. The CDR3 DNA is TGCGCCAGCAGCTTGGTCCCAGCGGGAGACCGGCGGGAGACCCAGTACTTC. It codes for CASSLVPAGDRRETQYF. Complete variable domain (other parts from reference TRBV5-1 and TRBJ2-5): KAGVTQTPRYLIKTRGQQVTLSCSPISGHRSVSWYQQTPGQGLQFLFEYFSETQRNKGNFPGRFSGRQFSNSRSEMNVSTLELGDSALYLCASSLVPAGDRRETQYFGPGTRLLVL.

Regarding this clonotype: A much larger clone lies a single base off, so this may be a read error. The V and J genes are TRBV6-1 and TRBJ2-1; D is ambiguous. With 6 bases removed from V and 3 bases from J, the gap between germline ends came to 12 bases. The CDR3 is 14 amino acids. The V gene's germline CDR1 is MNHNS and CDR2 SASEGT. The CDR3 nucleotides read TGTGCCAGCAGGCTGATCGGCCTCTACAATGAGCAGTTCTTC. As protein: CASRLIGLYNEQFF.

The V gene is TRBV7-2, the J gene TRBJ1-4, with D unclear. The germline V gene has CDR1 SGHTA and CDR2 FQGNSA. CDR3 length: 16 residues. The V gene lost 2 bases and the J gene lost 8 bases, with 18 bases spanning the gap. The CDR3 DNA reads TGTGCCAGCAGCTTACGGGAGGACCCTCGTCGGGAAAAACTGTTTTTT. Encoded protein: CASSLREDPRREKLFF.

Only a few counts were recorded for this clonotype. The chain has TRBV19 and TRBJ2-7, with TRBD1 matching 8 bases. The germline CDR1 and CDR2 sequences are LNHDA and SQIVND (reference sequence). V trimming: 1 base; J trimming: 2 bases; junction bases outside the gene matches: 4. CDR3 length equals 15 residues. The CDR3 nucleotides read TGTGCCAGTAGTATAGTTGAGACAGGGGCCTACGAGCAGTACTTC. It translates to CASSIVETGAYEQYF.

This clonotype was counted at least ten times. The rearrangement links TRBV7-2 to TRBJ2-2, with a weak D call TRBD2 (5 bases). V lost 0 bases and J lost 4, with 12 bases in between. The germline V gene encodes CDR1 SGHTA and CDR2 FQGNSA. CDR3 size: 16 residues. The CDR3 region has the DNA TGTGCCAGCAGCTTAGCCCGAGGGTTGCCCACCGGGGAGCTGTTTTTT. Translation gives CASSLARGLPTGELFF.

In its sample, this clonotype was seen many times. V is TRBV7-8 and J is TRBJ2-1; the D is unclear. V lost 4 bases and J 6 bases, leaving 19 bases between the germline ends. Germline CDR1 is SGHVS and CDR2 is FQNEAQ. CDR3 size: 16 residues. CDR3 DNA: TGTGCCAGCAGCTACTACAATGGAGAATTTGGCAATGAGCAGTTCTTC. The encoded protein is CASSYYNGEFGNEQFF.

This clonotype has more than one count but fewer than ten. The chain employs TRBV20-1 and TRBJ2-1; the D gene is possibly TRBD1 (5 bases). The CDR3 runs 14 residues. The germline V gene has CDR1 DFQATT and CDR2 SNEGSKA (reference sequence). V was shortened by 3 bases and J by 2 bases, with 11 bases between the two germline ends. CDR3 in amino acids: CSASSGPPYNEQFF. In DNA form, the CDR3 reads TGCAGTGCTAGTTCAGGGCCCCCCTACAATGAGCAGTTCTTC.

This clonotype was observed many times. The V and J genes are TRBV5-1 and TRBJ2-5; 9 positions agree with TRBD2. Germline CDR1 reads SGHRS; CDR2 reads YFSETQ. V lost 1 base to trimming and J lost 2 bases; unmatched junction nucleotides: 3. The CDR3 extends over 15 amino acids. The CDR3 here is CASSLKLAGQETQYF. The DNA for the CDR3 is TGCGCCAGCAGCTTGAAGCTAGCGGGGCAAGAGACCCAGTACTTC. The full variable domain, its missing parts supplied by reference TRBV5-1 and TRBJ2-5, is KAGVTQTPRYLIKTRGQQVTLSCSPISGHRSVSWYQQTPGQGLQFLFEYFSETQRNKGNFPGRFSGRQFSNSRSEMNVSTLELGDSALYLCASSLKLAGQETQYFGPGTRLLVL.

There are many counts of this clonotype. The chain has TRBV7-2 and TRBJ2-3; D is ambiguous. Germline CDR1 SGHTA, CDR2 FQGNSA. The V and J ends lost 1 base and 1 base respectively, with 9 bases between them. This CDR3 has 15 residues. Here the CDR3 reads CASSLEPAGTDTQYF. CDR3 sequence (DNA): TGTGCCAGCAGCTTAGAGCCGGCCGGCACAGATACGCAGTATTTT.

This clonotype turned up a few times. The gene calls are TRBV7-6 and TRBJ2-5; 12 bases are shared with TRBD2. CDR1 is SGHVS and CDR2 is FNYEAQ in the germline V gene. V shed 5 bases and J 1 base; nucleotides not matched to a gene: 5. This CDR3 is 16 amino acids long. The CDR3 here is CASSLSGLAGQETQYF. The DNA of the CDR3 is TGTGCCAGCAGCCTATCGGGACTAGCGGGCCAAGAGACCCAGTACTTC.

This clonotype appeared many times. This chain uses TRBV6-2 or TRBV6-3 with TRBJ1-5; 8 nucleotides agree with TRBD1. The CDR3 is 16 amino acids. J was trimmed by 4 bases and V by 6 bases; bases with no gene match: 11. The germline V gene encodes CDR1 MNHEY and CDR2 SVGEGT. CDR3 residues: CASSHQSGGWNQPQHF. The CDR3 nucleotides read TGTGCCAGCAGCCACCAGTCAGGGGGCTGGAATCAGCCCCAGCATTTT.

This clonotype appeared many times. The V gene is TRBV28, the J gene TRBJ1-5, with no clear D. Trimming removed 5 bases at V and 5 bases at J, with 10 bases between. Germline V gene data show CDR1 as MDHEN and CDR2 as SYDVKM. This CDR3 is 13 amino acids long. The CDR3 here is CASSPARYQPQHF. The DNA of the CDR3 is TGTGCCAGCAGTCCCGCCCGATATCAGCCCCAGCATTTT.

The V call is TRBV6-1, the J call TRBJ1-5; no firm D call. In germline, CDR1 is MNHNS, CDR2 SASEGT. The CDR3 runs to 13 residues. Trimming removed 7 bases at V and 2 bases at J, with 9 bases between. The CDR3 spells CASTQTGNQPQHF. As DNA, the CDR3 is TGTGCCAGCACCCAGACTGGCAATCAGCCCCAGCATTTT.

This clonotype occurred a few times. The chain employs TRBV7-9 and TRBJ2-2; D gene uncertain. Per germline, CDR1 SEHNR and CDR2 FQNEAQ (reference sequence). The CDR3 extends over 16 amino acids. The ends were cut back, 1 base at V and 1 base at J, with 10 bases in the middle. For the CDR3, the DNA is TGTGCCAGCAGCTTAGAGAAAAGGGTGAACACCGGGGAGCTGTTTTTT. The encoded protein is CASSLEKRVNTGELFF.

This clonotype has only a few counts. J is TRBJ2-3 and V is TRBV27; the D gene could be TRBD1 or TRBD2 (5 bases each). The germline V and J ends were trimmed by 5 bases and 0 bases, with 18 bases remaining between them. Germline CDR1 is MNHEY and CDR2 is SMNVEV (reference sequence). CDR3 length: 17 amino acids. The CDR3: CASSPMGTGWSTDTQYF. The CDR3 bases are TGTGCCAGCAGTCCGATGGGGACCGGATGGAGCACAGATACGCAGTATTTT.